The 9 T cell receptor beta chains below were found in one sample sequenced in a study of blood T cell repertoires in COVID-19. Assay: immunoSEQ multiplex PCR; the TCRdb copy retains only in-frame clones and omits some. The table records roughly 180,000 clones, roughly 85% of them present only once. Sequenced: peripheral blood. Receptor source: a woman aged 45-59 years with COVID-19, enrolled during active disease.

In its sample, this clone was seen once. The chain has TRBV6-1 and TRBJ1-1; D may be TRBD1 (6 bases). This CDR3 region has 14 residues. The V gene lost 2 bases and the J gene lost 1 base, with 8 bases spanning the gap. Germline V gene data show CDR1 as MNHNS and CDR2 as SASEGT. The CDR3 sequence is CASSERGQNTEAFF. The CDR3 bases are TGTGCCAGCAGTGAAAGGGGACAGAACACTGAAGCTTTCTTT.

The DNA for the CDR3 is TGTGCCAGCAGCTTTTCCTCTAGCGGTGAGCAGTTCTTC. It encodes CASSFSSSGEQFF. The genes are TRBV11-2 and TRBJ2-1, with TRBD2 identical over 7 bases. The CDR3 has 13 residues. V lost 3 bases and J lost 9; bases outside the gene matches: 5. Germline V gene lookup returns CDR1 SGHAT and CDR2 FQNNGV.

The V gene is TRBV4-3, the J gene TRBJ2-5, with D unclear. CDR1 and CDR2 from the germline V gene are LGHNA and YSLEER. This CDR3 has 15 residues. Trimming pared 1 base from V and 1 base from J, leaving 10 bases between. CDR3 sequence reads: CASSQVTTTQETQYF. For the CDR3, the DNA is TGCGCCAGCAGCCAAGTCACTACGACCCAAGAGACCCAGTACTTC.

The V call is TRBV10-3, the J call TRBJ1-4; D is perhaps TRBD1 (6 bases). The ends were cut back, 10 bases at V and 7 bases at J, with 16 bases in the middle. The CDR3 runs to 13 residues. Germline V gene data show CDR1 as ENHRY and CDR2 as SYGVKD. The CDR3 is CATRGPGVEKLFF. CDR3 DNA: TGTGCCACCAGGGGACCAGGGGTTGAAAAACTGTTTTTT.

J is TRBJ1-1 and V is TRBV7-9; D remains ambiguous. Trimming stripped 5 bases from V and 5 bases from J, with 15 bases between. The CDR3 spans 14 residues. Germline CDR1 and CDR2: SEHNR and FQNEAQ (reference sequence). CDR3 protein: CASSPRASRTEAFF. CDR3 sequence (DNA): TGTGCCAGCAGCCCGCGGGCCTCCAGGACTGAAGCTTTCTTT.

This chain joins TRBV15 and TRBJ2-7; 8 bases agree with TRBD2. Germline values: CDR1 LNHNV, CDR2 YYDKDF (reference sequence). The CDR3 loop spans 15 amino acids. V was clipped by 5 bases and J by 3 bases; unmatched bases: 9. The CDR3 DNA reads TGTGCCACCAGCCCGGGGGGGGCAGACCTCTACGAGCAGTACTTC. It yields the protein CATSPGGADLYEQYF.

The V call is TRBV27, the J call TRBJ2-2; 9 bases map to TRBD1. In germline, CDR1 is MNHEY, CDR2 SMNVEV (reference sequence). V dropped 3 bases and J dropped 1; count of bases not matched to a gene: 0. The CDR3 loop spans 15 amino acids. CDR3: CASSLGQGNTGELFF. CDR3 nucleotides: TGTGCCAGCAGTTTGGGACAGGGGAACACCGGGGAGCTGTTTTTT.

V is TRBV2 and J is TRBJ2-7; the D gene is possibly TRBD1 (6 bases). CDR1 and CDR2 (germline): SNHLY, FYNNEI. The CDR3 has 13 residues. V lost 8 bases and J 7 bases, leaving 18 bases between the germline ends. CDR3 in DNA: TGTGCCAGCGGTAGGACAGCGAGCAAGGAGCAGTACTTC. Translating gives CASGRTASKEQYF.

The V and J genes are TRBV7-6 and TRBJ1-4; D gene unclear. Germline V lookup: CDR1 SGHVS, CDR2 FNYEAQ. CDR3 length equals 13 residues. Trimming cost V 6 bases and J 7 bases, with 12 bases left between them. The CDR3 DNA is TGTGCCAGCAGATTAATTGTCGGTGAAAAACTGTTTTTT. Translation: CASRLIVGEKLFF.